The T cell receptor (beta chain) under discussion was sequenced for a study of human T cells and chemical hapten exposure. Regarding time point: patch test 1, 2 weeks after DPC sensitization. The treatment was: therapeutic diphenylcyclopropenone sensitization with weekly scalp DPC. Total RNA was extracted from unfractionated whole blood. TCRdb re-called the RACE reads through MiXCR, storing one row per CDR3 protein. The sample holds 65,000 to 95,000 distinct CDR3 sequences; 12% are singletons and the top ten take 3.5% to 4.5%. The source material was whole blood, sampled in connection with sensitization to the hapten diphenylcyclopropenone (DPC). The source is a woman aged 60-75 years with alopecia areata. Some clones in this sample may be carry-over from other donors' samples.

The chain's CDR3 is CSARSAQTTDTEAFF. The CDR3 DNA sequence: TGCAGTGCTAGATCCGCACAGACCACGGACACTGAAGCTTTCTTT. The chain carries TRBV20-1 and TRBJ1-1; D gene unclear. Trimming removed 2 bases at V and 3 bases at J, with 16 bases between. This CDR3 region has 15 residues. Germline loops: CDR1 DFQATT, CDR2 SNEGSKA (reference sequence).